The present T cell receptor (beta chain) was sequenced within a study of shared clonotypes between healthy human individuals. Findings and limits, study-wide: Shared clonotypes: approximately 5% naive CD4, around 4% naive CD8, around 2.4% memory CD4, about 0.4% memory CD8.

Trimming took 8 bases from V and 8 from J, leaving 18 bases between them. The CDR3 runs to 13 residues. Germline loops: CDR1 SNHLY, CDR2 FYNNEI. Genomic DNA per cell subset filled all wells of several immunoSEQ plates. As handled by the study authors: As immunoSEQ supplied junction-only sequences (without quality scores), filtering differed. TCRdb's table, derived via immunoSEQ multiplex PCR, lists solely in-frame clones and lacks some. V and J calls and clone size are given by that table; D and trimming were obtained from the DNA. The repertoire consists of some 2,400,000 clones, with around 95% occurring once and the leading ten covering about 0.13%. As for this clone: Its antigen is still unknown.

J is TRBJ1-2 and V is TRBV2; D not certain. The specimen was naive CD4+ T cells sorted from blood. Subset in this sample: CD45RA+ positively selected. The TCR was taken from a man aged 18 to 29 in good health. DNA of the CDR3: TGTGCCAGCGCCCACTCAGAATGGGGAGGCTACACCTTC. It codes for CASAHSEWGGYTF.